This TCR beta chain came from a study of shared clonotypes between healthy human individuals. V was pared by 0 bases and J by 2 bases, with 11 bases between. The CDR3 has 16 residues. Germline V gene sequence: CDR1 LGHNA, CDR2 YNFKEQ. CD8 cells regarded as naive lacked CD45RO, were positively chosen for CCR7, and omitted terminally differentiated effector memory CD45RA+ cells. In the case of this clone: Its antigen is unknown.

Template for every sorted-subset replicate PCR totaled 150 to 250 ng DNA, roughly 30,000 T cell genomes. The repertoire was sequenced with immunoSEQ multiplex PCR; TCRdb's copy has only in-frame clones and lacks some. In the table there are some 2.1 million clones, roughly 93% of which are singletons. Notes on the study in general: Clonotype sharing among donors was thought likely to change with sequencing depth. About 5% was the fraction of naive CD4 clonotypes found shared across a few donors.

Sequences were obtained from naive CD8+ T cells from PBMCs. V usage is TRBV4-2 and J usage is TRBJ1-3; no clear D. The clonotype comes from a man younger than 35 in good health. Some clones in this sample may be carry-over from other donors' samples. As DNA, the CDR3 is TGTGCCAGCAGCCAAGAAAGTGGGCTCACTGGAAACACCATATATTTT. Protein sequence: CASSQESGLTGNTIYF.